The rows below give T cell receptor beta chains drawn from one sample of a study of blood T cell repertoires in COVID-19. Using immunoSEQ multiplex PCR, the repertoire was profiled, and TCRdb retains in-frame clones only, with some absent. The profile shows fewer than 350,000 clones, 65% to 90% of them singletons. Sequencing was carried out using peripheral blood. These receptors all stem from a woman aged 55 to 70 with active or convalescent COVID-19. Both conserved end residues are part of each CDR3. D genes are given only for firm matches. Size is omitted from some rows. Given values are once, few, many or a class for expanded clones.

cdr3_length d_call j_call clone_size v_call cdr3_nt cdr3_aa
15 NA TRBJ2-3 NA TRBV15 TGTGCCACCAGCAGAGATCCAGGGGGCACAGATACGCAGTATTTT CATSRDPGGTDTQYF
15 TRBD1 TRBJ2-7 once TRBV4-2 TGTGCCAGCAGCAGGCGGACAGGTGGGGATTACGAGCAGTACTTC CASSRRTGGDYEQYF
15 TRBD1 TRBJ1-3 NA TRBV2 TGTGCCATGACAGGGGAAAGGAGGTCTGGAAACACCATATATTTT CAMTGERRSGNTIYF
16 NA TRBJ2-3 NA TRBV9 TGTGCCAGCAGCGTAGTCGGCGGGACGTTCACAGATACGCAGTATTTT CASSVVGGTFTDTQYF
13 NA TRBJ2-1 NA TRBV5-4 TGTGCCAGCAGCACCGACAGAGTCAATGAGCAGTTCTTC CASSTDRVNEQFF
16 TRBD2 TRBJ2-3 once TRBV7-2 TGTGCCAGCAGCTTTTCCCAGCTAGCGGGCACAGATACGCAGTATTTT CASSFSQLAGTDTQYF
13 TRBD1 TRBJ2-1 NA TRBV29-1 TGCAGCGTTAGGGACAGGGGCTACAATGAGCAGTTCTTC CSVRDRGYNEQFF
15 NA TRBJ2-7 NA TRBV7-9 TGTGCCAGCAGCCCCCTCGGGCAGGGCCCCTACGAGCAGTACTTC CASSPLGQGPYEQYF
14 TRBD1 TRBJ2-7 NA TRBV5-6 TGTGCCAGCAGCACTAAGACAGGGATCTACGAGCAGTACTTC CASSTKTGIYEQYF
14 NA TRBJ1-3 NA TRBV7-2 TGTGCCAGCAGCTTAGTCGGGGTCCAGCACACCATATATTTT CASSLVGVQHTIYF
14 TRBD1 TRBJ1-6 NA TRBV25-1 TGTGCCAGCAGTGAGACAGGGGGGAATTCACCCCTCCACTTT CASSETGGNSPLHF
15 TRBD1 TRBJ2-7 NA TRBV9 TGTGCCAGCAGCGTAGGGGTAGGGACAGGGGGCGAGCAGTACTTC CASSVGVGTGGEQYF
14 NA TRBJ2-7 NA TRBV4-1 TGCGCCAGCAGCCAAGAGGACAGTTCCTACGAGCAGTACTTC CASSQEDSSYEQYF
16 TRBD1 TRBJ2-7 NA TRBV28 TGTGCCAGCAGGCCCCGGGACAGGGGGGATTCCTACGAGCAGTACTTC CASRPRDRGDSYEQYF
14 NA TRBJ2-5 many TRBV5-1 TGCGCCAGCAGCAACGGACATCTGGGGGAGACCCAGTACTTC CASSNGHLGETQYF
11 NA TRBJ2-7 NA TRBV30 TGTGCCTGGGGGCAGGGCTACGAGCAGTACTTC CAWGQGYEQYF
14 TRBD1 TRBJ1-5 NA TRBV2 TGTGCCAGCCGGACAGGGTATAGCAATCAGCCCCAGCATTTT CASRTGYSNQPQHF
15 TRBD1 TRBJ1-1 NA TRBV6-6 TGTGCCAGCAGTTGGGGGGACAGCACCTCCACTGAAGCTTTCTTT CASSWGDSTSTEAFF
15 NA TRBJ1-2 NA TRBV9 TGTGCCAGCAGCGTAATCCCCCGGGGGGACTATGGCTACACCTTC CASSVIPRGDYGYTF
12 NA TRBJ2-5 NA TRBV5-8 TGTGCCAGCAGCCCCAGGCGAGAGACCCAGTACTTC CASSPRRETQYF
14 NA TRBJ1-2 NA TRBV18 TGTGCCAGCTCACCACCAGGAGGGACCTATGGCTACACCTTC CASSPPGGTYGYTF
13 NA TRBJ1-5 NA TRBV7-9 TGTGCCAGCAGCTTAGGTGAGAGTCAGCCCCAGCATTTT CASSLGESQPQHF